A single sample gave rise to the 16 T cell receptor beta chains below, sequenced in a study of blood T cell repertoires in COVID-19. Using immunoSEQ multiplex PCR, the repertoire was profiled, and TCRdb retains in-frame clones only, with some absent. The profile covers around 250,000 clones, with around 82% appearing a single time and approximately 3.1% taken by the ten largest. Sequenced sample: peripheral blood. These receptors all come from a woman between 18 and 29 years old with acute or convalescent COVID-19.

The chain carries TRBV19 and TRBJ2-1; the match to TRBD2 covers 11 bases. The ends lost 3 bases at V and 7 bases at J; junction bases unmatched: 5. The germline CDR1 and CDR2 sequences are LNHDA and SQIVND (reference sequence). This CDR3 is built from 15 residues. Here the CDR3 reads CASSIAASGGNEQFF. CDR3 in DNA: TGTGCCAGTAGTATCGCGGCTAGCGGGGGGAATGAGCAGTTCTTC.

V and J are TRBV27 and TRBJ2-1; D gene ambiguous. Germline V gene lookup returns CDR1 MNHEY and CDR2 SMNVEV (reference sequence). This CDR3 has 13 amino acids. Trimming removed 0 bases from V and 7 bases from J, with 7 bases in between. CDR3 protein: CASSLSQHNEQFF. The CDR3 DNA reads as TGTGCCAGCAGTTTATCACAGCATAATGAGCAGTTCTTC.

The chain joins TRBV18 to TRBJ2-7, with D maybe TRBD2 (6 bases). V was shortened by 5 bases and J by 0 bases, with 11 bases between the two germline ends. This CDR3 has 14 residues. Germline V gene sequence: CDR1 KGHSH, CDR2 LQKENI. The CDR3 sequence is CASSWDSLSYEQYF. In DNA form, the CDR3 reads TGTGCCAGCTCATGGGACTCGCTCTCCTACGAGCAGTACTTC.

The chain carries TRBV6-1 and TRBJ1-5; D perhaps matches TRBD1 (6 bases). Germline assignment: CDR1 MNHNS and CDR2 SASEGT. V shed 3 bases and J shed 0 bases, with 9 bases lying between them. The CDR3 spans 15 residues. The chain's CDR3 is CASSDRGYSNQPQHF. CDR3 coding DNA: TGTGCCAGCAGTGACAGGGGTTATAGCAATCAGCCCCAGCATTTT.

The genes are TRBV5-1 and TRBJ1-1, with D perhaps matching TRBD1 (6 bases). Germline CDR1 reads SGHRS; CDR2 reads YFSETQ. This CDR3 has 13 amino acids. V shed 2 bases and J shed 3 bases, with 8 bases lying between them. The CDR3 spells CASSFRQDTEAFF. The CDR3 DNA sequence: TGCGCCAGCAGCTTCCGACAGGACACTGAAGCTTTCTTT.

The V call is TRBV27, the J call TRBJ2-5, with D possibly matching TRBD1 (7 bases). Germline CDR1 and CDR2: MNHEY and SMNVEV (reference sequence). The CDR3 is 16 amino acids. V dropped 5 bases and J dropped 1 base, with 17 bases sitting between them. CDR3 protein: CASSGGKTGFQETQYF. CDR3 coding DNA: TGTGCCAGCAGTGGAGGGAAGACAGGGTTCCAAGAGACCCAGTACTTC.

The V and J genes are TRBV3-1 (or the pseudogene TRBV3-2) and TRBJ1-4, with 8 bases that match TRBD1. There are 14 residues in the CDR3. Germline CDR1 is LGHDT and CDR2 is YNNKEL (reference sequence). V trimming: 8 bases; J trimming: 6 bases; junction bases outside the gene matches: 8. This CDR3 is CASSDRAADEKLFF. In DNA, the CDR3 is TGTGCCAGCTCGGACAGGGCGGCGGATGAAAAACTGTTTTTT.

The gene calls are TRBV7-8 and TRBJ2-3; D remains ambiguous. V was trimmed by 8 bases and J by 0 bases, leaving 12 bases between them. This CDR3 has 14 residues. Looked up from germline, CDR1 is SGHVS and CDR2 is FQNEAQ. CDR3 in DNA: TGTGCCAGCCGTCGGGTTCAAAGCACAGATACGCAGTATTTT. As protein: CASRRVQSTDTQYF.

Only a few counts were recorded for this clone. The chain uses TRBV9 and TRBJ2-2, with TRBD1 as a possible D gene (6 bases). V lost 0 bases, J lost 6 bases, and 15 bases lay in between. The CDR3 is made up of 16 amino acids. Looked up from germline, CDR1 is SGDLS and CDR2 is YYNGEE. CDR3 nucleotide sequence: TGTGCCAGCAGCGTAGGTTTATGGGGGCAGGCCGGGGAGCTGTTTTTT. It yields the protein CASSVGLWGQAGELFF.

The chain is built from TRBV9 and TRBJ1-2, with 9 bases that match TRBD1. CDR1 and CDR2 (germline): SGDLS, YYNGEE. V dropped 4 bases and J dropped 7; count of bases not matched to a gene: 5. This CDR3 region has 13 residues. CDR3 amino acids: CASSPGTGSGYTF. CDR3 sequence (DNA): TGTGCCAGCAGCCCGGGGACAGGGAGTGGCTACACCTTC.

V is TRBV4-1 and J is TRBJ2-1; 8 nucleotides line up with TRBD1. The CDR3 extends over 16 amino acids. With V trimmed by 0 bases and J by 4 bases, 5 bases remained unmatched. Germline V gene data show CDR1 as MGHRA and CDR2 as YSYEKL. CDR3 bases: TGCGCCAGCAGCCAAGATCGGGACAGGCGATACAATGAGCAGTTCTTC. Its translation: CASSQDRDRRYNEQFF.

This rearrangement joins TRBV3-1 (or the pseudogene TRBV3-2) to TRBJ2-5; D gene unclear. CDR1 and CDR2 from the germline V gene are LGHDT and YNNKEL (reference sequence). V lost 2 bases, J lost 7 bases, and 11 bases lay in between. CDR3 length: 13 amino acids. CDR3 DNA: TGTGCCAGCAGCCAATCCAGGTTCGGGACCCAGTACTTC. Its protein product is CASSQSRFGTQYF.

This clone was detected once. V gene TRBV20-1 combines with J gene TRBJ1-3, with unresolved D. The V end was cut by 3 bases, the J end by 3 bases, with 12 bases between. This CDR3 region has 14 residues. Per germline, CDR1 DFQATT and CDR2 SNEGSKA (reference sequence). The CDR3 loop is CSASEEGIGNTIYF. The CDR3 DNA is TGCAGTGCTAGTGAGGAGGGAATTGGAAACACCATATATTTT.

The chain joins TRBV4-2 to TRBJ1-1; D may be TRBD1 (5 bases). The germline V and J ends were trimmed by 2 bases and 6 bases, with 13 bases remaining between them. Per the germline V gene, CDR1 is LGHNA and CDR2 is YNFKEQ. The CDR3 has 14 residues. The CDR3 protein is CASSQSMGGAEAFF. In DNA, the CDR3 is TGTGCCAGCAGCCAATCAATGGGGGGGGCTGAAGCTTTCTTT.

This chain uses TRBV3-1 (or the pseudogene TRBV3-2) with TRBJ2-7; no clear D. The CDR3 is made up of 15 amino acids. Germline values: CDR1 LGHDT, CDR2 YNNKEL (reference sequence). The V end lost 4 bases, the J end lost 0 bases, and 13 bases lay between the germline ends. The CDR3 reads CASSPGVRPSYEQYF. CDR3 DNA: TGTGCCAGCAGCCCCGGCGTGAGGCCCTCCTACGAGCAGTACTTC.

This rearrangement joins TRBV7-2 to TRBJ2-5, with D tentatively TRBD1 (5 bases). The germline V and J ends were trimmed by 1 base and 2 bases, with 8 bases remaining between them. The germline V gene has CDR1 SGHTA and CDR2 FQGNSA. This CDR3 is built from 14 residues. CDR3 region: CASSLESGQETQYF. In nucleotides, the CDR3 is TGTGCCAGCAGCTTAGAGTCAGGGCAAGAGACCCAGTACTTC.